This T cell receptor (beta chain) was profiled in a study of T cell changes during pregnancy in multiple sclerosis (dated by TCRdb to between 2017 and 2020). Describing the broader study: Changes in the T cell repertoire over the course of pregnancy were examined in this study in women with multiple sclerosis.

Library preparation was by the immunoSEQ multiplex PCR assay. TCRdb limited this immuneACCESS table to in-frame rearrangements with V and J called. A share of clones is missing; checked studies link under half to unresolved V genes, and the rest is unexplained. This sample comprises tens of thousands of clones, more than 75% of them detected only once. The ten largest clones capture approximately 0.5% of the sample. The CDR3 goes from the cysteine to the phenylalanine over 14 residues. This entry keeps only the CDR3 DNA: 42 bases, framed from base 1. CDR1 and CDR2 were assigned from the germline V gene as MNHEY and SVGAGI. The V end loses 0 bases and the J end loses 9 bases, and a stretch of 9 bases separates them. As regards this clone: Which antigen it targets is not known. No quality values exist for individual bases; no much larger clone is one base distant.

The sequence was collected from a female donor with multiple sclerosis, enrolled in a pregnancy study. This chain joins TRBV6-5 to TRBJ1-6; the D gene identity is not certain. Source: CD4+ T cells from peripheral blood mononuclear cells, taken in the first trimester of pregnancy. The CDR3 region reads CASSYSSEVSPLHF. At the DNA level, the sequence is TGTGCCAGCAGTTACTCTTCTGAGGTTTCACCCCTCCACTTT.